A selection of T cell receptor beta chains follows, all from one sample in a study of human T cells and chemical hapten exposure. TCRdb re-analysed the RACE reads in MiXCR, keeping a single row per CDR3 protein. The sample lists just over 350,000 distinct CDR3 sequences, about 6% occurring once. The sample was whole blood, taken in connection with sensitization to the hapten diphenylcyclopropenone (DPC). The receptors derive from a woman aged 18 to 35 with alopecia areata. Some clones in this sample may be carry-over from other donors' samples. CDR3s include the opening cysteine and the closing phenylalanine or tryptophan. Fields, in order: clone size, D gene, J gene, CDR3 length, V gene, CDR3 protein, CDR3 DNA. A D gene is named only where the DNA matches it firmly. The size of a clone is reported for some rows only, either as once, few or many, or as a class for expanded clones.

clone size: many; D gene: NA; J gene: TRBJ2-3; CDR3 length: 11; V gene: TRBV18; CDR3 protein: CASSQQDTQYF; CDR3 DNA: TGTGCCAGCTCCCAACAAGATACGCAGTATTTT
clone size: few; D gene: NA; J gene: TRBJ1-3; CDR3 length: 17; V gene: TRBV12-3/TRBV12-4; CDR3 protein: CASSLSLGALSGNTIYF; CDR3 DNA: TGTGCCAGCAGTTTATCTTTGGGGGCACTCTCTGGAAACACCATATATTTT
clone size: few; D gene: NA; J gene: TRBJ2-1; CDR3 length: 14; V gene: TRBV12-3/TRBV12-4; CDR3 protein: CASRGGGIYNEQFF; CDR3 DNA: TGTGCCAGCAGAGGAGGGGGCATCTACAATGAGCAGTTCTTC
clone size: many; D gene: TRBD1; J gene: TRBJ2-1; CDR3 length: 16; V gene: TRBV10-1; CDR3 protein: CASSVLRDRAYNEQFF; CDR3 DNA: TGCGCCAGCAGTGTCCTCCGGGACAGGGCCTACAATGAGCAGTTCTTC
clone size: many; D gene: NA; J gene: TRBJ1-5; CDR3 length: 13; V gene: TRBV2; CDR3 protein: CASSEIREQPQHF; CDR3 DNA: TGTGCCAGCAGTGAAATCAGGGAACAGCCCCAGCATTTT
clone size: many; D gene: NA; J gene: TRBJ2-1; CDR3 length: 14; V gene: TRBV6-6; CDR3 protein: CASSYSAHADEQFF; CDR3 DNA: TGTGCCAGCAGTTACTCGGCCCATGCGGATGAGCAGTTCTTC
clone size: many; D gene: NA; J gene: TRBJ1-5; CDR3 length: 13; V gene: TRBV7-9; CDR3 protein: CASSLARGQPQHF; CDR3 DNA: TGTGCCAGCAGCTTAGCTAGAGGTCAGCCCCAGCATTTT
clone size: many; D gene: NA; J gene: TRBJ2-5; CDR3 length: 10; V gene: TRBV29-1; CDR3 protein: CSVLKETQYF; CDR3 DNA: TGCAGCGTTCTTAAGGAGACCCAGTACTTC
clone size: NA; D gene: NA; J gene: TRBJ1-1; CDR3 length: 15; V gene: TRBV4-3; CDR3 protein: CASSQGPNRNTEAFF; CDR3 DNA: TGCGCCAGCAGCCAGGGACCTAACCGAAACACTGAAGCTTTCTTT
clone size: NA; D gene: NA; J gene: TRBJ2-1; CDR3 length: 11; V gene: TRBV29-1; CDR3 protein: CSVGTGVEQFF; CDR3 DNA: TGCAGCGTTGGGACGGGGGTTGAGCAGTTCTTC
clone size: few; D gene: TRBD2; J gene: TRBJ2-7; CDR3 length: 15; V gene: TRBV20-1; CDR3 protein: CSARDDPGGPYEQYF; CDR3 DNA: TGCAGTGCTAGAGATGACCCGGGGGGACCCTACGAGCAGTACTTC
clone size: many; D gene: TRBD1; J gene: TRBJ1-1; CDR3 length: 12; V gene: TRBV10-3; CDR3 protein: CAVRGHNTEAFF; CDR3 DNA: TGTGCCGTCAGGGGGCATAACACTGAAGCTTTCTTT
clone size: many; D gene: NA; J gene: TRBJ2-7; CDR3 length: 12; V gene: TRBV29-1; CDR3 protein: CSVEIQGDEQYF; CDR3 DNA: TGCAGCGTCGAGATTCAGGGTGACGAGCAGTACTTC
clone size: NA; D gene: TRBD2; J gene: TRBJ2-5; CDR3 length: 17; V gene: TRBV4-1; CDR3 protein: CASSQDGLAGAQETQYF; CDR3 DNA: TGCGCCAGCAGCCAAGATGGACTAGCGGGGGCCCAAGAGACCCAGTACTTC
clone size: many; D gene: NA; J gene: TRBJ1-1; CDR3 length: 11; V gene: TRBV6-2/TRBV6-3; CDR3 protein: CASSGGSQAFF; CDR3 DNA: TGTGCCAGCTCCGGGGGGTCCCAAGCTTTCTTT
clone size: few; D gene: TRBD1; J gene: TRBJ1-1; CDR3 length: 13; V gene: TRBV14; CDR3 protein: CASSPGQSLEAFF; CDR3 DNA: TGTGCCAGCAGCCCGGGACAGTCTCTTGAAGCTTTCTTT
clone size: NA; D gene: NA; J gene: TRBJ1-6; CDR3 length: 17; V gene: TRBV7-3; CDR3 protein: CASSLIGGVGMNSPLHF; CDR3 DNA: TGTGCCAGCAGCTTAATTGGGGGAGTCGGGATGAATTCACCCCTCCACTTT
clone size: NA; D gene: NA; J gene: TRBJ2-5; CDR3 length: 13; V gene: TRBV10-3; CDR3 protein: CAISPDTQETQYF; CDR3 DNA: TGTGCCATCAGCCCGGACACCCAAGAGACCCAGTACTTC
clone size: many; D gene: NA; J gene: TRBJ1-6; CDR3 length: 14; V gene: TRBV5-1; CDR3 protein: CASSPTPGNSPLHF; CDR3 DNA: TGCGCCAGCAGCCCAACACCGGGGAATTCACCCCTCCACTTT
clone size: once; D gene: NA; J gene: TRBJ1-1; CDR3 length: 13; V gene: TRBV12-3/TRBV12-4; CDR3 protein: CASKTDKNTEAFF; CDR3 DNA: TGTGCCAGCAAGACCGACAAGAACACTGAAGCTTTCTTT
clone size: many; D gene: TRBD1; J gene: TRBJ1-6; CDR3 length: 14; V gene: TRBV7-9; CDR3 protein: CASRSTGGGSPLHF; CDR3 DNA: TGTGCCAGCAGATCGACAGGGGGAGGTTCACCCCTCCACTTT
clone size: many; D gene: TRBD2; J gene: TRBJ2-1; CDR3 length: 17; V gene: TRBV3-1; CDR3 protein: CASSTHSAGGRNNEQFF; CDR3 DNA: TGTGCCAGCAGCACCCATTCAGCGGGGGGTCGAAACAATGAGCAGTTCTTC
clone size: NA; D gene: NA; J gene: TRBJ1-5; CDR3 length: 17; V gene: TRBV12-3/TRBV12-4; CDR3 protein: CASSTLLAPGSNQPQHF; CDR3 DNA: TGTGCCAGCAGTACCCTTCTAGCACCGGGGAGCAATCAGCCCCAGCATTTT
clone size: NA; D gene: TRBD1; J gene: TRBJ2-3; CDR3 length: 13; V gene: TRBV20-1; CDR3 protein: CSGYGTATDTQYF; CDR3 DNA: TGCAGTGGATACGGGACAGCCACAGATACGCAGTATTTT
clone size: NA; D gene: NA; J gene: TRBJ1-3; CDR3 length: 19; V gene: TRBV12-3/TRBV12-4; CDR3 protein: CASSRGPHRLETTSHTIYF; CDR3 DNA: TGTGCCAGCAGTCGAGGGCCGCATCGGCTCGAAACAACTTCTCACACCATATATTTT
clone size: few; D gene: NA; J gene: TRBJ1-1; CDR3 length: 12; V gene: TRBV29-1; CDR3 protein: CSVVWGNTEAFF; CDR3 DNA: TGCAGCGTTGTCTGGGGAAACACTGAAGCTTTCTTT
clone size: NA; D gene: NA; J gene: TRBJ1-1; CDR3 length: 17; V gene: TRBV6-2/TRBV6-3; CDR3 protein: CASSYFILSGANTEAFF; CDR3 DNA: TGTGCCAGCAGTTACTTTATTCTATCGGGCGCCAACACTGAAGCTTTCTTT
clone size: few; D gene: TRBD1; J gene: TRBJ1-1; CDR3 length: 15; V gene: TRBV4-3; CDR3 protein: CATRNRGLESTEAFF; CDR3 DNA: TGCGCCACAAGGAACAGGGGACTAGAGAGCACTGAAGCTTTCTTT
clone size: NA; D gene: NA; J gene: TRBJ2-3; CDR3 length: 15; V gene: TRBV6-4; CDR3 protein: CASSANGDGTDTQYF; CDR3 DNA: TGTGCCAGCAGTGCCAACGGGGACGGGACGGATACGCAGTATTTT
clone size: few; D gene: TRBD1; J gene: TRBJ1-1; CDR3 length: 14; V gene: TRBV7-2; CDR3 protein: CASSSGTGHTEAFF; CDR3 DNA: TGTGCCAGCAGCTCCGGGACAGGGCACACTGAAGCTTTCTTT
clone size: many; D gene: NA; J gene: TRBJ1-6; CDR3 length: 19; V gene: TRBV6-1; CDR3 protein: CASSEWGVEARSYNSPLHF; CDR3 DNA: TGTGCCAGCAGTGAATGGGGTGTCGAGGCCCGCTCCTATAATTCACCCCTCCACTTT
clone size: few; D gene: TRBD1; J gene: TRBJ1-5; CDR3 length: 15; V gene: TRBV6-2/TRBV6-3; CDR3 protein: CASSYFDRGNQPQHF; CDR3 DNA: TGTGCCAGCAGTTACTTCGACAGGGGAAATCAGCCCCAGCATTTT
clone size: few; D gene: NA; J gene: TRBJ2-1; CDR3 length: 15; V gene: TRBV5-4; CDR3 protein: CASSTFGGSYNEQFF; CDR3 DNA: TGTGCCAGCAGCACCTTTGGGGGCTCCTACAATGAGCAGTTCTTC
clone size: few; D gene: NA; J gene: TRBJ1-1; CDR3 length: 14; V gene: TRBV20-1; CDR3 protein: CSATLQGLGTEAFF; CDR3 DNA: TGCAGTGCTACCTTACAGGGTTTGGGGACTGAAGCTTTCTTT
clone size: few; D gene: TRBD2; J gene: TRBJ2-3; CDR3 length: 15; V gene: TRBV18; CDR3 protein: CASSPIGGAADTQYF; CDR3 DNA: TGTGCCAGCTCACCGATCGGGGGGGCTGCAGATACGCAGTATTTT
clone size: NA; D gene: NA; J gene: TRBJ1-5; CDR3 length: 15; V gene: TRBV9; CDR3 protein: CASSQSGDANQLQHF; CDR3 DNA: TGTGCCAGCAGTCAGAGCGGGGATGCCAATCAGCTCCAGCATTTT
clone size: many; D gene: TRBD1; J gene: TRBJ1-2; CDR3 length: 13; V gene: TRBV7-6; CDR3 protein: CASSFAGGYGYTF; CDR3 DNA: TGTGCCAGCAGCTTTGCAGGGGGCTATGGCTACACCTTC